This TCR beta chain derives from a study of T cell changes during pregnancy in multiple sclerosis. The V gene end was trimmed by 0 bases and the J gene end by 0 bases; junction bases not matched to a gene: 6. Looked up from germline, CDR1 is SGHKS and CDR2 is YYEKEE (reference sequence). The CDR3 is 16 residues long. This clone was counted once. The method was immunoSEQ multiplex PCR; TCRdb's version includes in-frame clones alone and lacks a portion of them. This table has almost 40,000 clones, just over 90% appearing once. This sample comprised CD4+ T cells from peripheral blood mononuclear cells, obtained in the third trimester of pregnancy. The sequence derives from a female donor in good health, enrolled as a control in a pregnancy study. The chain is built from TRBV5-5 and TRBJ2-7, with TRBD2 identical over 7 bases. Here the CDR3 reads CASSLAWGGTSYEQYF. DNA for the CDR3: TGTGCCAGCAGCTTGGCTTGGGGAGGGACCTCCTACGAGCAGTACTTC.